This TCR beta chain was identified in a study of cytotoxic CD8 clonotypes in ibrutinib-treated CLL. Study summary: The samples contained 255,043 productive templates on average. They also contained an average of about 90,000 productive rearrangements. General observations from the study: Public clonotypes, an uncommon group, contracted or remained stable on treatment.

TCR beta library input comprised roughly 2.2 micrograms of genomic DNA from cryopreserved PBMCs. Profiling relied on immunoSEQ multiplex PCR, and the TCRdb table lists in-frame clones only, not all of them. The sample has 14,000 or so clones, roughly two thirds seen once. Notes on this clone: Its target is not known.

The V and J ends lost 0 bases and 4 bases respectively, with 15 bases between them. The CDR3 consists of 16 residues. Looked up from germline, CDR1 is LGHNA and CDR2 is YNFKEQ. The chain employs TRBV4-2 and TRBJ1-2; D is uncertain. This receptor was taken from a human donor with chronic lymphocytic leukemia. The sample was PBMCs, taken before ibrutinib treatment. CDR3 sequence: CASSQEGYTITYGYTF. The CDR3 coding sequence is TGTGCCAGCAGCCAAGAGGGGTACACCATTACCTATGGCTACACCTTC.